Given below is one TCR beta chain in context. With 3 bases clipped from V and 5 bases from J, the junction kept 4 bases outside the gene matches. The germline V gene encodes CDR1 KGHSH and CDR2 LQKENI. This CDR3 has 15 residues. Some clones are missing from TCRdb's copy, which holds only in-frame ones; the method was immunoSEQ multiplex PCR. The data show tens of thousands of clones, about 88% seen once. The sample originates from a study of T cell clones after liver transplantation. The chain employs TRBV18 and TRBJ1-1; TRBD1 agrees at 12 bases. Sequenced material: CD4+ T cells from blood, taken before liver transplant. The sequence was obtained from a human donor who received a liver transplant. The CDR3 bases are TGTGCCAGCTCACCGGGACAGGGGGCAGATACTGAAGCTTTCTTT. Protein: CASSPGQGADTEAFF.